One sample yielded the 28 T cell receptor beta chains listed below, sequenced in a study of breast tumors, draining lymph nodes, adjacent tissues. MiXCR, run by TCRdb on the multiplex PCR reads, gives a single entry per CDR3 protein. The sample lists about 22,000 distinct CDR3 sequences, about 64% occurring once. Sequencing was performed on tumor-adjacent breast tissue. These receptors were taken from a female donor with breast cancer. Some clones in this sample may be carry-over from other donors' samples.

Relative to its sample, this clonotype is large. This chain uses TRBV19 with TRBJ2-1, with 14 bases matching TRBD2. The CDR3 length is 16 residues. J was trimmed by 2 bases and V by 5 bases; bases with no gene match: 2. Germline CDR1 LNHDA, CDR2 SQIVND (reference sequence). CDR3 DNA sequence: TGTGCCAGTAGTCCGGGACTAGCGGGAGCCTACAATGAGCAGTTCTTC. Its translation: CASSPGLAGAYNEQFF.

In this sample, this clonotype turned up many times. V gene TRBV20-1 combines with J gene TRBJ2-3; 8 bases line up with TRBD2. V shed 0 bases, J shed 5 bases, and the junction held 7 bases outside the gene matches. Germline CDR1 and CDR2: DFQATT and SNEGSKA (reference sequence). The CDR3 loop spans 15 amino acids. The CDR3 spells CSARDGGSGKDTQYF. In nucleotides, the CDR3 is TGCAGTGCTAGAGATGGGGGTAGCGGGAAAGATACGCAGTATTTT.

This clonotype has ten or more counts. V is TRBV13 and J is TRBJ2-5; D might be TRBD1 (6 bases). The CDR3 runs to 14 residues. Trimming took 3 bases from V and 4 from J, leaving 12 bases between them. Germline CDR1 reads PRHDT; CDR2 reads FYEKMQ (reference sequence). The CDR3 here is CASSFTGSGETQYF. As DNA, the CDR3 is TGTGCCAGCAGCTTCACAGGGTCGGGAGAGACCCAGTACTTC.

The V call is TRBV30, the J call TRBJ1-5; 7 bases map to TRBD1. The germline CDR1 and CDR2 sequences are GTSNPN and SVGIG (reference sequence). V shed 4 bases, J shed 5 bases, and the junction held 5 bases outside the gene matches. The CDR3 totals 13 residues. CDR3 bases: TGTGCCTGGAACCGACAGGGCGATCAGCCCCAGCATTTT. Its translation is CAWNRQGDQPQHF.

CDR3 in amino acids: CASSSRRGGNQPQHF. The CDR3, as DNA: TGTGCCAGCAGCTCCAGACGGGGCGGGAATCAGCCCCAGCATTTT. The chain has TRBV7-9 and TRBJ1-5, with a tentative D call TRBD1 (5 bases). The V gene lost 4 bases and the J gene lost 4 bases, with 14 bases spanning the gap. The length of the CDR3 is 15 residues. CDR1 is SEHNR, CDR2 FQNEAQ, per germline (reference sequence). Filled out from reference TRBV7-9 and TRBJ1-5, the complete variable domain reads DTGVSQNPRHKITKRGQNVTFRCDPISEHNRLYWYRQTLGQGPEFLTYFQNEAQLEKSRLLSDRFSAERPKGSFSTLEIQRTEQGDSAMYLCASSSRRGGNQPQHFGDGTRLSIL.

This sequence joins TRBV10-3 and TRBJ2-7; the D gene could be TRBD1 or TRBD2 (6 bases each). Trimming cost V 2 bases and J 0 bases, with 14 bases left between them. CDR1 is ENHRY, CDR2 SYGVKD, per germline. The length of the CDR3 is 16 residues. The CDR3 DNA reads TGTGCCATCAGTGAGATCGGGGGCCAATACTCCTACGAGCAGTACTTC. Its translation is CAISEIGGQYSYEQYF.

This clonotype showed up many times. The junction departs from germline at one end; a sequencing error may be responsible. The CDR3 nucleotides read TGTGCCAGCAGTCACTCGGCCGGGAATAGGGTCGGCTACGAGCAGTACTTC. Its translation: CASSHSAGNRVGYEQYF. The rearrangement joins TRBV6-2 or TRBV6-3 to TRBJ2-7, with D tentatively TRBD2 (5 bases). The CDR3 has 17 amino acids. Germline CDR1 and CDR2: MNHEY and SVGEGT.

The count of this clonotype is one. V is TRBV19 and J is TRBJ2-2; 14 positions agree with TRBD2. CDR1 is LNHDA and CDR2 is SQIVND in the germline V gene (reference sequence). There are 15 residues in the CDR3. Losses at the gene ends were 5 bases for V and 6 bases for J; bases not matched to a gene: 2. The CDR3 region is CASSPGLAGAGELFF. As DNA, the CDR3 is TGTGCCAGTAGTCCGGGACTAGCGGGAGCCGGGGAGCTGTTTTTT.

This chain connects TRBV4-2 to TRBJ1-3; possible D gene TRBD1, 5 bases. V shed 2 bases and J shed 4 bases, with 15 bases lying between them. This CDR3 has 16 residues. Per germline, CDR1 LGHNA and CDR2 YNFKEQ. The CDR3 DNA reads as TGTGCCAGCAGCCAACCACGGGGCGCACTCGGAAACACCATATATTTT. Encoded protein: CASSQPRGALGNTIYF.

This chain uses TRBV19 with TRBJ1-4; the match to TRBD1 covers 8 bases. The CDR3 covers 15 residues. The ends lost 5 bases at V and 6 bases at J; junction bases unmatched: 8. Germline V gene sequence: CDR1 LNHDA, CDR2 SQIVND (reference sequence). The CDR3 is CASSPRTGTYEKLFF. The CDR3 coding sequence is TGTGCCAGTAGTCCCCGGACAGGGACCTATGAAAAACTGTTTTTT.

V gene TRBV10-3 combines with J gene TRBJ1-6; 11 bases line up with TRBD1. The CDR3 covers 16 residues. The V gene's germline CDR1 is ENHRY and CDR2 SYGVKD. V lost 6 bases to trimming and J lost 8 bases; unmatched junction nucleotides: 9. The DNA for the CDR3 is TGTGCCATCAGGGGCCTGGACAGGGGGCTAGATTCACCCCTCCACTTT. It specifies CAIRGLDRGLDSPLHF.

In its sample, this clonotype was seen many times. In DNA, the CDR3 is TGTGCCAGCAGGGCAGGGGGCCCCTACGAGCAGTACTTC. This encodes CASRAGGPYEQYF. The chain recombines TRBV27 with TRBJ2-7; 8 bases agree with TRBD1. The ends lost 6 bases at V and 2 bases at J; junction bases unmatched: 3. The CDR3 is made up of 13 amino acids. From germline, CDR1 is MNHEY and CDR2 SMNVEV (reference sequence).

The gene calls are TRBV4-1 and TRBJ1-6; 7 positions agree with TRBD1. The V gene end was trimmed by 0 bases and the J gene end by 9 bases; junction bases not matched to a gene: 8. CDR3 length: 16 amino acids. The germline CDR1 and CDR2 sequences are MGHRA and YSYEKL. CDR3 sequence reads: CASSQEGTGTASPLHF. Written as DNA, the CDR3 is TGCGCCAGCAGCCAAGAAGGGACCGGGACAGCTTCACCCCTCCACTTT.

Relative to its sample, this clonotype is medium-sized. This chain connects TRBV5-8 to TRBJ2-7; a possible D gene is TRBD2 (6 bases). Germline lookup yields CDR1 SGHTS and CDR2 YDEGEE. The CDR3 covers 14 residues. V was trimmed by 2 bases and J by 5 bases, leaving 14 bases between them. The CDR3 region is CASSLGSRRDEQYF. The DNA of the CDR3 is TGTGCCAGCAGCTTAGGCTCTAGGAGGGACGAGCAGTACTTC.

This clonotype was seen ten or more times. This chain uses TRBV15 with TRBJ2-2; 12 positions match TRBD1. The V gene's germline CDR1 is LNHNV and CDR2 YYDKDF (reference sequence). The CDR3 consists of 20 residues. Unmatched junction bases numbered 12, after V lost 1 base and J lost 3 bases. This CDR3 is CATSRARGPGQGAYTGELFF. CDR3 nucleotide sequence: TGTGCCACCAGCAGAGCCCGGGGTCCGGGACAGGGGGCCTACACCGGGGAGCTGTTTTTT.

The chain couples TRBV29-1 to TRBJ2-7, with TRBD2 matching 7 bases. Losses at the gene ends were 7 bases for V and 5 bases for J; bases not matched to a gene: 14. The CDR3 extends over 14 amino acids. Germline V lookup: CDR1 SQVTM, CDR2 ANQGSEA. The CDR3 here is CSATLGGLLDEQYF. CDR3 nucleotides: TGCAGCGCGACGCTGGGAGGGCTCTTAGACGAGCAGTACTTC.

This clonotype was recorded at least ten times. V usage is TRBV2 and J usage is TRBJ2-2; 7 bases align to TRBD1. Germline CDR1 is SNHLY and CDR2 is FYNNEI. This CDR3 spans 16 amino acids. J lost 1 base, V lost 8 bases, and 10 bases had no gene match. Written as DNA, the CDR3 is TGTGCCAGCTCTTCCAGGGGGTTTAGGAACACCGGGGAGCTGTTTTTT. Amino acids: CASSSRGFRNTGELFF.

Points on this clonotype: Possible read error: a much larger clone is one base away. The chain is built from TRBV5-5 and TRBJ1-1; D is unresolved. Germline V CDR1 and CDR2: SGHKS, YYEKEE (reference sequence). The CDR3 is 13 amino acids. The CDR3 reads CTSSLRRSTEAFF. The CDR3 DNA reads as TGTACCAGCAGCTTGAGACGGAGCACTGAAGCTTTCTTT.

This clonotype has more than one count but fewer than ten. The chain couples TRBV5-5 to TRBJ2-6; perhaps TRBD1 as D (6 bases). Germline CDR1 SGHKS, CDR2 YYEKEE (reference sequence). Trimming removed 2 bases from V and 0 bases from J, with 12 bases in between. This CDR3 has 17 amino acids. The CDR3 loop is CASSFQGWSSGANVLTF. As DNA, the CDR3 is TGTGCCAGCAGCTTTCAGGGGTGGAGCTCTGGGGCCAACGTCCTGACTTTC.

V and J are TRBV14 and TRBJ1-2; tentative D call: TRBD1 (6 bases). The ends were cut back, 1 base at V and 6 bases at J, with 21 bases in the middle. The germline V gene encodes CDR1 SGHDN and CDR2 FVKESK. There are 17 residues in the CDR3. CDR3 DNA sequence: TGTGCCAGCAGCCAAGTACAGGGATTATCTAGGGTCCATGGCTACACCTTC. Translated: CASSQVQGLSRVHGYTF.

The chain is built from TRBV14 and TRBJ2-1, with D unclear. Trimming took off 1 base at V and 10 bases at J, with 8 bases between the two ends. This CDR3 is 12 amino acids long. Germline loops: CDR1 SGHDN, CDR2 FVKESK. For the CDR3, the DNA is TGTGCCAGCAGCCAAGGGGCTTGGGAGCAGTTCTTC. Its protein product is CASSQGAWEQFF.

This clonotype is termed medium-sized. This rearrangement joins TRBV12-3 or TRBV12-4 to TRBJ2-7; D remains unclear. Trimming took off 3 bases at V and 3 bases at J, with 9 bases between the two ends. This CDR3 is built from 13 residues. CDR3 in amino acids: CASSLSRSYEQYF. DNA for the CDR3: TGTGCCAGCAGTTTGTCCAGGAGCTACGAGCAGTACTTC.

The rearrangement joins TRBV14 to TRBJ2-2; D may be TRBD2 (7 bases). The CDR3 length is 14 residues. Germline CDR1 and CDR2: SGHDN and FVKESK. V shed 4 bases and J shed 7 bases, with 13 bases lying between them. The CDR3 here is CASSLRGQVGELFF. The CDR3 coding sequence is TGTGCCAGCAGCCTGCGGGGGCAGGTCGGGGAGCTGTTTTTT.

The chain has TRBV19 and TRBJ1-2; unclear D gene. Germline V gene lookup returns CDR1 LNHDA and CDR2 SQIVND (reference sequence). The CDR3 covers 14 residues. V lost 7 bases, J lost 5 bases, and 17 bases lay in between. The CDR3 protein is CASKDLGGRYGYTF. The CDR3 nucleotides read TGTGCCAGTAAAGACCTTGGAGGGCGATATGGCTACACCTTC.

The chain recombines TRBV10-2 with TRBJ1-3; D unclear. This CDR3 is 12 amino acids long. CDR1 is WSHSY, CDR2 SAAADI, per germline. The V end lost 4 bases, the J end lost 7 bases, and 8 bases lay between the germline ends. In DNA, the CDR3 is TGCGCCAGCAGTGTACAAGCCAACACCATATATTTT. This codes for CASSVQANTIYF.

CDR3 loop: CASSANRALSYNEQFF. DNA for the CDR3: TGTGCCAGCAGCGCGAACCGGGCCTTATCCTACAATGAGCAGTTCTTC. The chain recombines TRBV7-4 with TRBJ2-1; D is undetermined. The length of the CDR3 is 16 residues. Germline V gene sequence: CDR1 SGHVT, CDR2 SQSDAQ. V was shortened by 5 bases and J by 1 base, with 15 bases between the two germline ends.

The chain links TRBV24-1 to TRBJ2-7, with TRBD2 matching 14 bases. With 4 bases clipped from V and 6 bases from J, the junction kept 4 bases outside the gene matches. Germline CDR1 and CDR2: KGHDR and SFDVKD. The CDR3 length is 15 residues. The CDR3 nucleotides read TGTGCCACCAGTGACCCAGGGACTAGCGGGAGCGAGCAGTACTTC. Translated, it gives CATSDPGTSGSEQYF.

The V call is TRBV20-1, the J call TRBJ1-6; a possible D gene is TRBD1 (6 bases). Germline CDR1 is DFQATT and CDR2 is SNEGSKA (reference sequence). The CDR3 is 14 amino acids. V lost 2 bases and J lost 7, with 12 bases in between. This chain's CDR3 is CSARHWTENSPLHF. The CDR3 DNA reads TGCAGTGCTAGACACTGGACAGAGAATTCACCCCTCCACTTT.